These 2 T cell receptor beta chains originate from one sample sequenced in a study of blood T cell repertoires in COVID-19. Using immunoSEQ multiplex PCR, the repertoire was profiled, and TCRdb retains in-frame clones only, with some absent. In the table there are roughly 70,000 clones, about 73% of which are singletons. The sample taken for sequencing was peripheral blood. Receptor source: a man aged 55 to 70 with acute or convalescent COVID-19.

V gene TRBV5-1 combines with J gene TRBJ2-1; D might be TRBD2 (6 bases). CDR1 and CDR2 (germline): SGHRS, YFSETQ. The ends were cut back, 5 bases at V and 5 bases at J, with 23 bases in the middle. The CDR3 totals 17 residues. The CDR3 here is CASSYGRLARADNEQFF. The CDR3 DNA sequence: TGCGCCAGCAGTTATGGCCGGCTAGCGAGGGCCGACAATGAGCAGTTCTTC.

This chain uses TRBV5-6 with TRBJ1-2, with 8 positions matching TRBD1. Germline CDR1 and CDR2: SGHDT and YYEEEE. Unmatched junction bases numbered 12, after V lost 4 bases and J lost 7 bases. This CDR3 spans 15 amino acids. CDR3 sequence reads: CASSLPGTGVSGYTF. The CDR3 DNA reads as TGTGCCAGCAGCCTCCCCGGGACAGGCGTATCTGGCTACACCTTC.